The entry that follows covers one T cell receptor beta chain sequence. No antigen is known for it. The input lacks base qualities; no much larger clone sits a single base away. In the prospective study, participants were roughly 18 to 89 years old, resided in about 25 geographic areas of the United States, and were enrolled through a virtual design. In the prospective study, participants were assigned to cohorts based on the clinical history participants reported in a screening survey and a study questionnaire. Recovered participants in ImmuneRACE Cohort 3 were defined as having two consecutive negative NP/OP PCR tests, clearance from a healthcare professional, or resolution of symptoms. Mobile phlebotomists in the prospective study collected whole blood, serum and a nasopharyngeal or oropharyngeal swab from every participant. Participants in the prospective study had the option to provide additional blood draws and questionnaires over a roughly 2-month period. Prospective study blood samples were shipped either frozen or at room temperature before DNA extraction.

The sample comes from a study of blood T cell repertoires in COVID-19 (dated by TCRdb to 2020 to 2021). In terms of the full investigation: Collaborator samples came from the United States, Italy and Spain and covered acute and convalescent phases of COVID-19. The repertoires were released in a freely available public database intended as a resource for research on the immune response to SARS-CoV-2. The dataset comprised deeply sampled blood TCRbeta repertoires from subjects exposed to, actively infected with, or recovered from COVID-19. Nearly every sample came with metadata listing a de-identified subject ID, COVID-19 status, age in years and sex. Where available, HLA class I and class II types were taken from metadata supplied by the sample provider and were not determined by assay-based typing. The material from the prospective study consisted of cDNA or gDNA derived from T cells, B-cell-depleted T cells, or PBMCs. Samples were obtained from the ongoing ImmuneRACE study (first 160 participants) and from approximately 1,200 subjects provided by 6 global collaborators. The full study reports these points: The quantity of clinical and demographic metadata differed by source and by participant and was supplied without curation.

V and J lose 7 bases and 5 bases, and a span of 18 bases separates them. From its cysteine to its phenylalanine, the CDR3 spans 15 amino acids. Kept here is only the CDR3 DNA, which spans 45 bases and is read in frame from base 1. CDR1 MDHEN and CDR2 SYDVKM were looked up in the germline V gene. TCRbeta CDR3 regions were amplified from genomic DNA by means of the immunoSEQ Assay, a bias-controlled multiplex PCR. As for how the authors treated the data: The number of nucleated cells in each sample was estimated from the amplification of reference gene primers within the assay. To quantify the absolute abundance of each unique TCRbeta CDR3 rearrangement, sequence reads were collapsed and filtered. For each sample, productive Simpson clonality was calculated as the square root of Simpson's diversity index across productive rearrangements. TCRdb took this table from immuneACCESS and kept in-frame rearrangements with V and J called. Such tables lack part of the clones; where checked against another copy, unresolved V genes explain under half of the gap, and the rest is unexplained. D and trimming come from the DNA, and the V and J calls and clone size come from that table. The sample table lists 250,000 to 300,000 clones, under 90% of them with a count of one. The ten largest clonotypes hold roughly 1.9% of the sample.

The receptor's source is a woman aged 55-70 years who had recovered from COVID-19. Recombination connected TRBV28 to TRBJ2-1; a weak D assignment points to TRBD2 (6 bases agree). The sample comprised PBMCs or T cells enriched from blood (not recorded which). Read as DNA, the sequence is TGTGCCAGCACCACACCATCCGGGAGACACAATGAGCAGTTCTTC. This is translated as CASTTPSGRHNEQFF.